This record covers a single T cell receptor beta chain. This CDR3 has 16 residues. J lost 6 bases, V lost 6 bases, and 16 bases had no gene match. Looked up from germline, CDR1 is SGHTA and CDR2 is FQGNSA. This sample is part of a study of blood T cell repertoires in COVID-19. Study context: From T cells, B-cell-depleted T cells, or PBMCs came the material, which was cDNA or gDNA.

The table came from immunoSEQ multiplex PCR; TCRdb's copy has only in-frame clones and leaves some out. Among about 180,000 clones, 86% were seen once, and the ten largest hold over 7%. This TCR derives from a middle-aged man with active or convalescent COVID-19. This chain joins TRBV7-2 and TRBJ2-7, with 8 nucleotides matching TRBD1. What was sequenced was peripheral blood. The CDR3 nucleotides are TGTGCCAGCAGTTCAGCGGTGGCGACAGGGGATGGCGAGCAGTACTTC. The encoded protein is CASSSAVATGDGEQYF.